Listed below are T cell receptor beta chains from one sample, sequenced in a study of long-term antiretroviral therapy in people with HIV. Only in-frame clones appear in the TCRdb table, and some are missing; sequencing was by immunoSEQ multiplex PCR. The table lists approximately 5,000 clones, around four fifths of them singletons. This specimen consisted of unsorted PBMCs, obtained 1.8 years before starting antiretroviral therapy. Receptors were obtained from a man aged 35 to 55 with HIV. The conserved cysteine and the conserved F or W are not part of the CDR3 here. D genes are given only for firm matches.

.	TRBV28	TRBJ2-2	ASSPTGTGELF
.	TRBV28	TRBJ2-7	ASSLGYEQY
.	TRBV9	TRBJ2-2	ASSVARETGELF
.	TRBV6-6	TRBJ1-5	ASSYLAGGQPQH
.	TRBV5-1	TRBJ2-1	ASSPNNEQF
.	TRBV29-1	TRBJ2-5	SAWVQETQY
.	TRBV20-1	TRBJ2-2	SVERQERLF
TRBD1	TRBV6-1	TRBJ2-7	ASQKARDRTYEQY
.	TRBV27	TRBJ2-1	ASSSIGLSSYNEQF
.	TRBV28	TRBJ2-5	ASSLISVLEETQY
.	TRBV7-9	TRBJ2-3	ASSLVAGPPHDTQY